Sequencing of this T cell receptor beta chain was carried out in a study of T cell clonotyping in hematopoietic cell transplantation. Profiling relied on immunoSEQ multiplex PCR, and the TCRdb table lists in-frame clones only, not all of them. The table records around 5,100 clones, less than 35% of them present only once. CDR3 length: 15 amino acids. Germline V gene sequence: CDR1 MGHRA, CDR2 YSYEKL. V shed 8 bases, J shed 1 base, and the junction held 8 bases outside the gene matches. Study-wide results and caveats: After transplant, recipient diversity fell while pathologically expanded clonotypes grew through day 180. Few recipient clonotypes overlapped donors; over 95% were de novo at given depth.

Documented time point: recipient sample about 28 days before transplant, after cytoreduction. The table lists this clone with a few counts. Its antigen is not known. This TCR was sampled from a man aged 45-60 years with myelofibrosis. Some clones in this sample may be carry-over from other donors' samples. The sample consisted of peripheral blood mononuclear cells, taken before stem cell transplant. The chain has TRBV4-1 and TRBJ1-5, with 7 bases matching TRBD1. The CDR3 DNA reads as TGCGCCAGCGGGGAAAGACAGGGCAGCAATCAGCCCCAGCATTTT. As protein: CASGERQGSNQPQHF.